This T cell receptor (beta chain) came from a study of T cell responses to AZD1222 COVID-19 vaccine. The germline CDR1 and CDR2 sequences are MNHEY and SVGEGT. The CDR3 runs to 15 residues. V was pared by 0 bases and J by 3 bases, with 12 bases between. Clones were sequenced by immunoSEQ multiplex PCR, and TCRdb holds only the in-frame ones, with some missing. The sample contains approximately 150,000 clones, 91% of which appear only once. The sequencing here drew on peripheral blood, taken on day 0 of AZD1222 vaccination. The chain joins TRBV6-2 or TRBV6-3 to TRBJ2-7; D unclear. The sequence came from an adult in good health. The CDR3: CASSYSEHIYYEQYF. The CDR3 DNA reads TGTGCCAGCAGTTACTCGGAGCACATCTACTACGAGCAGTACTTC.